The present entry profiles one T cell receptor beta chain with its context. The assay was immunoSEQ multiplex PCR, and TCRdb's table has in-frame clones only and misses some. The sample shows roughly 180,000 clones, approximately 88% of them seen only once. These data come from a study of cytomegalovirus exposure and HLA in healthy donors. The sequence derives from a young man in good health and CMV-seropositive. The sample consisted of PBMCs.

The CDR3 protein is CASSGSGYQQETQYF. The DNA for the CDR3 is TGTGCCAGTAGTGGGAGCGGATACCAACAAGAGACCCAGTACTTC. This chain uses TRBV19 with TRBJ2-5, with D possibly matching TRBD2 (5 bases). CDR1 is LNHDA and CDR2 is SQIVND in the germline V gene (reference sequence). The CDR3 consists of 15 residues. V gave up 5 bases and J gave up 2 bases, with 15 bases separating them.